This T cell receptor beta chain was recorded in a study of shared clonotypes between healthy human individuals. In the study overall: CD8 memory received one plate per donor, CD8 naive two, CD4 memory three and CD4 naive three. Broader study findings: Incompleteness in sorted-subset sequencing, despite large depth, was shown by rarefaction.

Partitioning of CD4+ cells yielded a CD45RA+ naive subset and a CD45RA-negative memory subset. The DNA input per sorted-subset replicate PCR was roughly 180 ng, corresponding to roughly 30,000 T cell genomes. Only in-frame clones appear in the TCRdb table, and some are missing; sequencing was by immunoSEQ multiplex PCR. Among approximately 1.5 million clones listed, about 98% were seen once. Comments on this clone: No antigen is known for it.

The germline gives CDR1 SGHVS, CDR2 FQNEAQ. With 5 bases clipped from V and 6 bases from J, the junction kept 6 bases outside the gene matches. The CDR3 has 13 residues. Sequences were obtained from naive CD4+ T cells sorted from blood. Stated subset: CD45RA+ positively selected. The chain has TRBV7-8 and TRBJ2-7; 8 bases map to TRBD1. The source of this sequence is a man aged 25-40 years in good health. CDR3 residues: CASSIGQGGEQYF. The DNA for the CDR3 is TGTGCCAGCAGCATCGGACAGGGCGGCGAGCAGTACTTC.